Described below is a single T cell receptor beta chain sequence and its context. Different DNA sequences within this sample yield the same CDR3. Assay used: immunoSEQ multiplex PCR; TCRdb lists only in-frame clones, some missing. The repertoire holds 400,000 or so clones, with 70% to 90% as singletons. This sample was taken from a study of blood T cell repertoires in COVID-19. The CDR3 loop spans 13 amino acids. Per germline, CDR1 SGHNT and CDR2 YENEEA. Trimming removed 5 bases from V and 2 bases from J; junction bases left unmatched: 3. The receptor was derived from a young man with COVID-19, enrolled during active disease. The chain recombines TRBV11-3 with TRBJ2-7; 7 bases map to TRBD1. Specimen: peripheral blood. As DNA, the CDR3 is TGTGCCAGCAGCGGGGACAGAGCCTACGAGCAGTACTTC. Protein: CASSGDRAYEQYF.